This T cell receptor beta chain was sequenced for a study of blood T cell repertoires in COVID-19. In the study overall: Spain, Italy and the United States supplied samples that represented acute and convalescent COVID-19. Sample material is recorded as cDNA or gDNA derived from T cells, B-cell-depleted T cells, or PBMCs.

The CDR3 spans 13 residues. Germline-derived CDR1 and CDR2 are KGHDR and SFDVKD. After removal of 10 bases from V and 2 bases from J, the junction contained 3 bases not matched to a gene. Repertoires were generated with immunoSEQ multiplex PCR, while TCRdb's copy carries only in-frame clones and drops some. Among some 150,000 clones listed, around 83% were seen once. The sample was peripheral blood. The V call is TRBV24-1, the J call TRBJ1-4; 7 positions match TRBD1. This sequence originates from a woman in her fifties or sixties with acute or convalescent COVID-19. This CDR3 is CATSGQTNEKLFF. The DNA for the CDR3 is TGTGCCACTTCGGGACAGACTAATGAAAAACTGTTTTTT.